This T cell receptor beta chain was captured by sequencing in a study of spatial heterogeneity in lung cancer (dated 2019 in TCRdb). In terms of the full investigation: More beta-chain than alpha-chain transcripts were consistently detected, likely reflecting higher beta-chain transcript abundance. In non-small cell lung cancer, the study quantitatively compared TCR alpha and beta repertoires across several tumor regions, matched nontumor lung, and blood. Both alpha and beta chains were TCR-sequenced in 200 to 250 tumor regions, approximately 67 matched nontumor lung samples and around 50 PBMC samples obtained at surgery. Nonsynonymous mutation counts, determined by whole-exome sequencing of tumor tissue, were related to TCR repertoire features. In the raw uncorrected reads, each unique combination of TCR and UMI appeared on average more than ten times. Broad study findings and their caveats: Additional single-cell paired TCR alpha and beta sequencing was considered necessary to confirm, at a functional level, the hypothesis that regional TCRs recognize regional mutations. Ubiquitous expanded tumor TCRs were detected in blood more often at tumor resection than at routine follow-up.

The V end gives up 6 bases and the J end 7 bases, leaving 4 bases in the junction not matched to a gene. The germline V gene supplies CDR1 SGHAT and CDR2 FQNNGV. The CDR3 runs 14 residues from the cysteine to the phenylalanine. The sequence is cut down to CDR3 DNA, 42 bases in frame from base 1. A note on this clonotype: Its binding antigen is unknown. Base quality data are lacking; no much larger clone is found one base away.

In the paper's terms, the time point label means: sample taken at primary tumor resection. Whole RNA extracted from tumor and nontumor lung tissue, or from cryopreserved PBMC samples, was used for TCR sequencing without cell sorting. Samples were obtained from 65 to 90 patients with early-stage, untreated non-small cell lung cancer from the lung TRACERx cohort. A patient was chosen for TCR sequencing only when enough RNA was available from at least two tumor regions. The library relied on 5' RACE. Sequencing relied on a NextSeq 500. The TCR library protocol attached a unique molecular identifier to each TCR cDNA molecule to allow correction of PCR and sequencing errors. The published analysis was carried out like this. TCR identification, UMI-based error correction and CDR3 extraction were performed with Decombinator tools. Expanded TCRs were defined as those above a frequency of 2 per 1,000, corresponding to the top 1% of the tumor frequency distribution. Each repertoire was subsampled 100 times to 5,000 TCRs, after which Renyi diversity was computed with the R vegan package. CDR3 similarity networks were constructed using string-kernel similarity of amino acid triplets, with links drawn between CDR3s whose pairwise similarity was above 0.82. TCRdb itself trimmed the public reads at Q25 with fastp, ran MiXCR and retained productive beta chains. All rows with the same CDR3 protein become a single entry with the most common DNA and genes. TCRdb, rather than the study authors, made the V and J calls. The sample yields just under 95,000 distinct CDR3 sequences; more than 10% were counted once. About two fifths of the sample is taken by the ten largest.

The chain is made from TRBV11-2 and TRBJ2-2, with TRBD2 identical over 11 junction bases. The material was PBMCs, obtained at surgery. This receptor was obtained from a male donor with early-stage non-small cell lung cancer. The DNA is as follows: TGTGCCAGCAGGCCGGGACTAGCGGACGGGGAGCTGTTTTTT. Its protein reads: CASRPGLADGELFF.